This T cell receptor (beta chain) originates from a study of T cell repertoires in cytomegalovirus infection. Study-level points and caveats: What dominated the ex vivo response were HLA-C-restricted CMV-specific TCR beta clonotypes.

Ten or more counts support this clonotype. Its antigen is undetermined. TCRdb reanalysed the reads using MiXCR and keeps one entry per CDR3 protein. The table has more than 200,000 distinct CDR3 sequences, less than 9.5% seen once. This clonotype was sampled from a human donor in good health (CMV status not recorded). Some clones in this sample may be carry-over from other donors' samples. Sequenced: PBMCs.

The CDR3 region has the DNA TGCAGTGCTAGAGTGGAGAATAGGGGGCCGTACGAGCAGTACTTC. This translates into CSARVENRGPYEQYF. The rearrangement joins TRBV20-1 to TRBJ2-7; 7 positions agree with TRBD1. The CDR3 has 15 residues. V lost 1 base, J lost 4 bases, and 10 bases stayed unmatched. CDR1 is DFQATT and CDR2 is SNEGSKA in the germline V gene (reference sequence).